Below, 24 T cell receptor beta chains from the same sample are listed, as sequenced in a study of blood T cell repertoires in COVID-19. Method: immunoSEQ multiplex PCR; TCRdb's copy keeps in-frame clones and lacks some. The data contain approximately 190,000 clones, around 83% of them seen just once; the ten biggest clones take up around 24%. Sequencing used PBMCs or T cells enriched from blood (not recorded which). The receptors stem from a woman aged 40 to 50 in a cohort exposed to, infected with or recovered from COVID-19 (not recorded which).

The chain recombines TRBV21-1 with TRBJ1-2; TRBD1 is the table's D call, not checked against the DNA. TRBV21-1 is recorded as a pseudogene. CDR3 length equals 15 residues. CDR3 nucleotide sequence: TGTGCCAGCAGCAAAGCACCAGGGAATAACTATGGCTACACCTTC. This codes for CASSKAPGNNYGYTF.

J is TRBJ2-5 and V is TRBV3-1 (or the pseudogene TRBV3-2); tentative D call: TRBD2 (6 bases). This CDR3 region has 17 residues. V lost 3 bases and J 0 bases, leaving 17 bases between the germline ends. Germline V gene data show CDR1 as LGHDT and CDR2 as YNNKEL (reference sequence). The CDR3 is CASSHPRLASYQETQYF. CDR3 nucleotides: TGTGCCAGCAGCCACCCCAGGCTAGCGTCGTACCAAGAGACCCAGTACTTC.

The J gene is TRBJ2-7, the V gene TRBV6-2 or TRBV6-3, with TRBD2 matching 9 bases. The germline V gene has CDR1 MNHEY and CDR2 SVGEGT. The CDR3 is made up of 19 amino acids. V was clipped by 5 bases and J by 0 bases; unmatched bases: 17. The CDR3 region is CASSNLHGGLAGVSYEQYF. The DNA for the CDR3 is TGTGCCAGCAGTAATCTGCACGGTGGGTTAGCGGGGGTCTCCTACGAGCAGTACTTC.

The chain links TRBV5-1 to TRBJ1-1, with D perhaps matching TRBD1 (6 bases). The V gene's germline CDR1 is SGHRS and CDR2 YFSETQ. Trimming cost V 3 bases and J 1 base, with 10 bases left between them. The CDR3 sequence is 14 residues long. CDR3: CASSWTDGNTEAFF. CDR3 sequence (DNA): TGCGCCAGCAGCTGGACAGACGGGAACACTGAAGCTTTCTTT.

The rearrangement joins TRBV27 to TRBJ1-5; TRBD1 aligns across 9 bases. Germline V lookup: CDR1 MNHEY, CDR2 SMNVEV (reference sequence). The ends lost 6 bases at V and 2 bases at J; junction bases unmatched: 8. The length of the CDR3 is 16 residues. The CDR3 nucleotides are TGTGCCAGCAGCTTAACAGGGGGCGCGGGCAATCAGCCCCAGCATTTT. It encodes CASSLTGGAGNQPQHF.

This chain uses TRBV11-3 with TRBJ2-1, with 8 bases identical to TRBD2. CDR1 and CDR2 (germline): SGHNT, YENEEA. V lost 1 base to trimming and J lost 7 bases; unmatched junction nucleotides: 9. The CDR3 runs 16 residues. CDR3 sequence: CASSLGVAGMSNEQFF. CDR3 sequence (DNA): TGTGCCAGCAGCTTAGGGGTAGCGGGAATGTCGAATGAGCAGTTCTTC.

This clone appeared a few times. CDR3 sequence reads: CASSSRTEGINTEAFF. The CDR3 DNA reads TGTGCCAGCAGCTCACGGACAGAAGGGATAAACACTGAAGCTTTCTTT. V and J are TRBV9 and TRBJ1-1; perhaps TRBD1 as D (6 bases). This CDR3 contains 16 residues. V dropped 4 bases and J dropped 2 bases, with 18 bases sitting between them. The germline CDR1 and CDR2 sequences are SGDLS and YYNGEE.

V gene TRBV5-4 combines with J gene TRBJ2-6; weak D call: TRBD2 (6 bases). Trimming stripped 0 bases from V and 0 bases from J, with 10 bases between. CDR1 and CDR2 from the germline V gene are SGHNT and YYREEE (reference sequence). CDR3 size: 17 residues. The chain's CDR3 is CASSLGDSSSGANVLTF. In DNA, the CDR3 is TGTGCCAGCAGCTTGGGGGACTCGAGCTCTGGGGCCAACGTCCTGACTTTC.

The J gene is TRBJ1-2, the V gene TRBV12-3 or TRBV12-4; weak D call: TRBD1 (5 bases). The CDR3 has 13 amino acids. V was clipped by 5 bases and J by 5 bases, with 12 bases between them. The CDR3 DNA reads as TGTGCCAGCAGTCCACAGGTGGGGTATGGCTACACCTTC. Protein: CASSPQVGYGYTF.

V and J are TRBV6-5 and TRBJ1-6; no clear D. Germline CDR1 is MNHEY and CDR2 is SVGAGI. The CDR3 is 14 residues long. Trimming shortened V by 8 bases and J by 10 bases, and 18 bases separated the two germline ends. CDR3 sequence reads: CASAEVLSRSPLHF. CDR3 bases: TGTGCCAGCGCCGAGGTCCTCTCGAGGTCACCCCTCCACTTT.

V is TRBV6-5 and J is TRBJ2-7, with 10 nucleotides matching TRBD1. CDR1 MNHEY and CDR2 SVGAGI come from the germline V gene. The CDR3 covers 14 residues. J lost 3 bases, V lost 6 bases, and 5 bases had no gene match. CDR3 DNA sequence: TGTGCCAGCAGGCTACGGGACAGGGGCTACGAGCAGTACTTC. Its translation is CASRLRDRGYEQYF.

The CDR3 sequence is CASRVEGEETQYF. In nucleotides, the CDR3 is TGTGCCAGCAGAGTAGAGGGAGAAGAGACCCAGTACTTC. The chain carries TRBV6-5 and TRBJ2-5; weak D call: TRBD2 (5 bases). This CDR3 has 13 amino acids. Trimming shortened V by 6 bases and J by 3 bases, and 11 bases separated the two germline ends. CDR1 MNHEY and CDR2 SVGAGI come from the germline V gene.

V is TRBV7-9 and J is TRBJ1-1, with 11 bases aligning to TRBD1. There are 15 residues in the CDR3. CDR1 is SEHNR and CDR2 is FQNEAQ in the germline V gene (reference sequence). Trimming took 5 bases from V and 2 from J; bases not matched to a gene: 4. The CDR3 sequence is CASSGQGAYNTEAFF. The DNA of the CDR3 is TGTGCCAGCAGCGGACAGGGGGCTTATAACACTGAAGCTTTCTTT. Full variable domain (outside the CDR3, taken from reference TRBV7-9 and TRBJ1-1): DTGVSQNPRHKITKRGQNVTFRCDPISEHNRLYWYRQTLGQGPEFLTYFQNEAQLEKSRLLSDRFSAERPKGSFSTLEIQRTEQGDSAMYLCASSGQGAYNTEAFFGQGTRLTVV.

The chain uses TRBV6-1 and TRBJ1-2; 7 bases are shared with TRBD1. The germline V gene encodes CDR1 MNHNS and CDR2 SASEGT. The CDR3 runs 17 residues. V gave up 2 bases and J gave up 2 bases; unmatched junction bases: 11. CDR3 protein: CASSEKAGGGGNYGYTF. In nucleotides, the CDR3 is TGTGCCAGCAGTGAAAAGGCAGGGGGTGGGGGAAACTATGGCTACACCTTC.

This chain joins TRBV29-1 and TRBJ1-1, with D maybe TRBD1 (5 bases). Germline lookup yields CDR1 SQVTM and CDR2 ANQGSEA. The CDR3 has 14 residues. The germline V and J ends were trimmed by 3 bases and 1 base, with 12 bases remaining between them. The CDR3: CSVDPQESNTEAFF. The CDR3 region has the DNA TGCAGCGTTGACCCACAGGAGTCGAACACTGAAGCTTTCTTT.

The rearrangement joins TRBV2 to TRBJ1-2; possible D gene TRBD1, 5 bases. The ends were cut back, 6 bases at V and 4 bases at J, with 9 bases in the middle. CDR1 SNHLY and CDR2 FYNNEI come from the germline V gene. This CDR3 has 12 amino acids. CDR3 residues: CASRGPGYGYTF. The CDR3 region has the DNA TGTGCCAGCAGGGGGCCGGGCTATGGCTACACCTTC.

The chain links TRBV13 to TRBJ1-1; 7 positions match TRBD1. The CDR3 runs 14 residues. From germline, CDR1 is PRHDT and CDR2 FYEKMQ (reference sequence). With V trimmed by 7 bases and J by 6 bases, 11 bases remained unmatched. The CDR3: CASTQGQAGAEAFF. CDR3 bases: TGTGCCAGCACCCAAGGACAGGCCGGGGCTGAAGCTTTCTTT.

The V call is TRBV7-6, the J call TRBJ1-1; 7 bases align to TRBD1. The CDR3 length is 14 residues. The germline V gene encodes CDR1 SGHVS and CDR2 FNYEAQ. Germline trimming cut 7 bases from V and 7 bases from J; bases unmatched to any gene: 12. CDR3 DNA sequence: TGTGCCAGCATCCTTTCCGGGACAGCTAGTGAAGCTTTCTTT. Encoded protein: CASILSGTASEAFF.

V gene TRBV27 combines with J gene TRBJ2-1; D gene ambiguous. Trimming pared 5 bases from V and 7 bases from J, leaving 15 bases between. This CDR3 is built from 14 residues. Germline V gene data show CDR1 as MNHEY and CDR2 as SMNVEV (reference sequence). CDR3 loop: CASSRSEAWNEQFF. The CDR3 DNA is TGTGCCAGCAGTAGATCTGAAGCGTGGAATGAGCAGTTCTTC.

The chain carries TRBV5-5 and TRBJ1-1; D not resolved. Trimming took off 1 base at V and 0 bases at J, with 16 bases between the two ends. The CDR3 is 17 amino acids. Germline CDR1 and CDR2: SGHKS and YYEKEE (reference sequence). The CDR3 nucleotides read TGTGCCAGCAGCTTGTTTTTTATTGAGGGTTTGAACACTGAAGCTTTCTTT. This sequence encodes CASSLFFIEGLNTEAFF.

This chain joins TRBV5-1 and TRBJ1-1, with 7 positions matching TRBD1. CDR3 length: 13 amino acids. The junction had 3 bases not matched to a gene; V was cut back by 3 bases and J by 4 bases. CDR1 is SGHRS, CDR2 YFSETQ, per germline. CDR3 nucleotides: TGCGCCAGCAGCTCCCGGACAGGCACTGAAGCTTTCTTT. This sequence encodes CASSSRTGTEAFF.

This clone was seen more than once but under ten times. The CDR3 spells CASSLLGALGRYEQYF. CDR3 nucleotide sequence: TGTGCCAGCAGCCTCTTAGGGGCATTGGGTCGGTACGAGCAGTACTTC. The V and J genes are TRBV13 and TRBJ2-7; tentative D call: TRBD1 (5 bases). V shed 5 bases and J shed 4 bases, with 21 bases lying between them. The CDR3 runs to 16 residues. CDR1 and CDR2 (germline): PRHDT, FYEKMQ (reference sequence).

In nucleotides, the CDR3 is TGTGCCAGCAGTTTTATAGGGGGAAATGAGCAGTTCTTC. Its protein product is CASSFIGGNEQFF. V is TRBV12-3 or TRBV12-4 and J is TRBJ2-1; weak D call: TRBD1 (6 bases). The length of the CDR3 is 13 residues. V gave up 3 bases and J gave up 7 bases, with 10 bases separating them.

This chain uses TRBV2 with TRBJ1-1; perhaps TRBD1 as D (5 bases). The CDR3 extends over 15 amino acids. Deletions cut 8 bases from V and 0 bases from J, with 16 bases between. Germline lookup yields CDR1 SNHLY and CDR2 FYNNEI. CDR3 coding DNA: TGTGCCAGCCTATTGGACACACACATGAACACTGAAGCTTTCTTT. Its protein is CASLLDTHMNTEAFF.